Shown below are 28 T cell receptor beta chains from a single sample sequenced in a study of neurological immune-mediated disorders. From the 5' RACE reads, TCRdb called clonotypes with MiXCR, one entry per CDR3 protein. The data show 36,000 or so distinct CDR3 sequences, with 10% seen just once and 6.6% held by the top ten. The sample comprised PBMCs. These receptors were obtained from a woman aged 25 to 39 with HTLV-1-associated myelopathy (HAM/TSP).

Ten or more counts support this clonotype. The chain recombines TRBV5-1 with TRBJ1-2, with TRBD1 matching over 9 bases. CDR1 and CDR2 (germline): SGHRS, YFSETQ. CDR3 size: 13 residues. V lost 3 bases to trimming and J lost 6 bases; unmatched junction nucleotides: 3. CDR3 nucleotide sequence: TGCGCCAGCAGCTGGGACAGGGATGATGGCTACACCTTC. This gives the protein CASSWDRDDGYTF.

This clonotype was observed many times. This chain connects TRBV6-5 to TRBJ1-3; D is uncertain. The V gene's germline CDR1 is MNHEY and CDR2 SVGAGI. The CDR3 is made up of 12 amino acids. V was trimmed by 4 bases and J by 4 bases, leaving 5 bases between them. DNA of the CDR3: TGTGCCAGCAGTTCCCAAGGAAACACCATATATTTT. Protein sequence: CASSSQGNTIYF.

This clonotype has ten or more counts. The junction differs from germline at one of its ends, possibly a read error. The chain recombines TRBV20-1 with TRBJ1-2; 8 bases map to TRBD1. The CDR3 length is 15 residues. The germline V gene encodes CDR1 DFQATT and CDR2 SNEGSKA (reference sequence). The CDR3 spells CSATRDRLKVYRYTF. The CDR3 DNA reads TGCAGTGCTACACGGGACAGGTTAAAAGTCTATCGCTACACCTTC.

This clonotype has at least ten counts. The chain is built from TRBV7-9 and TRBJ1-1; 8 bases are a match to TRBD1. The CDR3 is made up of 15 amino acids. CDR1 and CDR2 (germline): SEHNR, FQNEAQ (reference sequence). V was clipped by 5 bases and J by 5 bases; unmatched bases: 10. CDR3 nucleotide sequence: TGTGCCAGCAGCCCCCAAGGACAGGGACGGACTGAAGCTTTCTTT. This sequence encodes CASSPQGQGRTEAFF.

In its sample, this clonotype was seen many times. The J gene is TRBJ1-6, the V gene TRBV12-3 or TRBV12-4, with 8 bases fitting TRBD1. J gave up 7 bases and V 6 bases, and 2 bases lay outside the gene matches. The CDR3 runs 13 residues. Here the CDR3 DNA reads TGTGCCAGCAGGGACAGGGCCAATTCACCCCTCCACTTT. Translated, it gives CASRDRANSPLHF.

This clonotype was counted at least ten times. The chain carries TRBV10-3 and TRBJ2-7, with 7 bases matching TRBD1. The CDR3 extends over 15 amino acids. V gave up 10 bases and J gave up 2 bases; unmatched junction bases: 14. Germline loops: CDR1 ENHRY, CDR2 SYGVKD. DNA for the CDR3: TGTGCCAACTCTGCGACCGGGACAGCACCCTACGAGCAGTACTTC. As protein: CANSATGTAPYEQYF.

This clonotype was found many times. The chain is built from TRBV20-1 and TRBJ2-4; 9 positions agree with TRBD1. CDR1 DFQATT and CDR2 SNEGSKA come from the germline V gene (reference sequence). This CDR3 contains 12 residues. V gave up 5 bases and J gave up 6 bases; unmatched junction bases: 2. The CDR3 sequence is CSAQTGGNIQYF. CDR3 in DNA: TGCAGTGCTCAGACAGGGGGAAACATTCAGTACTTC.

This clonotype came up many times. The chain carries TRBV6-4 and TRBJ2-4; D might be TRBD1 (6 bases). The CDR3 contains 17 residues. Germline-derived CDR1 and CDR2 are MRHNA and SNTAGT. Trimming left V 8 bases short and J 0 bases short, with 20 bases between. The CDR3 region is CASGPGHRSGAKNIQYF. CDR3 bases: TGTGCCAGCGGTCCGGGACACCGATCCGGAGCCAAAAACATTCAGTACTTC.

This clonotype turned up a few times. This chain joins TRBV5-1 and TRBJ1-5; D is ambiguous. CDR1 and CDR2 (germline): SGHRS, YFSETQ. The CDR3 covers 14 residues. The germline V and J ends were trimmed by 2 bases and 10 bases, with 16 bases remaining between them. The CDR3 here is CASSFVLVLEPQHF. The DNA for the CDR3 is TGCGCCAGCAGCTTTGTGCTGGTCTTGGAACCCCAGCATTTT.

The table lists this clonotype with many counts. The chain couples TRBV20-1 to TRBJ2-2; 7 bases align to TRBD1. V trimming: 1 base; J trimming: 4 bases; junction bases outside the gene matches: 6. There are 15 residues in the CDR3. CDR1 is DFQATT and CDR2 is SNEGSKA in the germline V gene (reference sequence). The chain's CDR3 is CSARGNNRGTGELFF. In DNA form, the CDR3 reads TGCAGTGCTAGAGGGAACAACAGGGGCACCGGGGAGCTGTTTTTT.

Worth noting for this clonotype: A clone one base away is much larger, so this may be a read error. V usage is TRBV6-5 and J usage is TRBJ1-5; 9 nucleotides line up with TRBD1. This CDR3 has 15 residues. From germline, CDR1 is MNHEY and CDR2 SVGAGI. The junction had 11 bases not matched to a gene; V was cut back by 6 bases and J by 8 bases. The CDR3 DNA follows: TGTGCCAGCAGCCCGTTAACAGGGGGCTCCAAGCCCCAGCATTTT. It codes for CASSPLTGGSKPQHF.

There are many counts of this clonotype. The V and J genes are TRBV6-1 and TRBJ1-1; D is perhaps TRBD1 (6 bases). Germline V gene lookup returns CDR1 MNHNS and CDR2 SASEGT. The ends were cut back, 6 bases at V and 2 bases at J, with 16 bases in the middle. This CDR3 comprises 15 residues. Here the CDR3 DNA reads TGTGCCAGCAGCATCACCCTCAGGGGAAACACTGAAGCTTTCTTT. The encoded protein is CASSITLRGNTEAFF.

This clonotype was counted many times. The rearrangement joins TRBV18 to TRBJ2-5; D might be TRBD1 or TRBD2, each matching 6 bases. Germline-derived CDR1 and CDR2 are KGHSH and LQKENI. The CDR3 is 15 residues long. V lost 1 base to trimming and J lost 5 bases, with 14 bases between them. The CDR3 DNA is TGTGCCAGCTCACCACAACGGGGGCCGGTGGAGACCCAGTACTTC. Translated, it gives CASSPQRGPVETQYF.

This clonotype came up many times. The V call is TRBV20-1, the J call TRBJ2-1; 7 bases line up with TRBD2. This CDR3 has 13 amino acids. CDR1 and CDR2 (germline): DFQATT, SNEGSKA (reference sequence). CDR3 in DNA: TGCAGCTGGGGGGGGAGCTCCTACAATGAGCAGTTCTTC. This gives the protein CSWGGSSYNEQFF.

This clonotype showed up many times. The chain employs TRBV10-2 and TRBJ1-1; no clear D. Germline assignment: CDR1 WSHSY and CDR2 SAAADI. V was shortened by 3 bases and J by 4 bases, with 15 bases between the two germline ends. The length of the CDR3 is 15 residues. CDR3 coding DNA: TGCGCCAGCAGTGATTGGGCCGCGGGAGGCACTGAAGCTTTCTTT. Translating it yields CASSDWAAGGTEAFF.

This clonotype was observed at least ten times. The chain recombines TRBV9 with TRBJ2-3, with 8 positions matching TRBD2. Germline CDR1 reads SGDLS; CDR2 reads YYNGEE. The CDR3 consists of 16 residues. Germline trimming cut 4 bases from V and 0 bases from J; bases unmatched to any gene: 7. For the CDR3, the DNA is TGTGCCAGCAGCCTTAGCGGGGCGTCTAGCACAGATACGCAGTATTTT. Its protein is CASSLSGASSTDTQYF.

This clonotype was seen many times. V is TRBV7-9 and J is TRBJ2-5; no firm D call. The CDR3 extends over 15 amino acids. The V and J ends lost 1 base and 5 bases respectively, with 14 bases between them. CDR1 is SEHNR and CDR2 is FQNEAQ in the germline V gene (reference sequence). The DNA of the CDR3 is TGTGCCAGCAGCTTAGGGTCGGCAGGTGGTGAGACCCAGTACTTC. It translates to CASSLGSAGGETQYF.

The chain links TRBV5-1 to TRBJ1-1, with 12 bases aligning to TRBD1. Germline CDR1 and CDR2: SGHRS and YFSETQ. CDR3 size: 16 residues. The J segment lost 5 bases and the V segment lost 4 bases, leaving 9 bases of the junction unmatched. The DNA of the CDR3 is TGCGCCAGCAGCACCCGGGACAGGGGGCGAGGGACTGAAGCTTTCTTT. The encoded protein is CASSTRDRGRGTEAFF. Filled out from reference TRBV5-1 and TRBJ1-1, the complete variable domain reads KAGVTQTPRYLIKTRGQQVTLSCSPISGHRSVSWYQQTPGQGLQFLFEYFSETQRNKGNFPGRFSGRQFSNSRSEMNVSTLELGDSALYLCASSTRDRGRGTEAFFGQGTRLTVV.

This clonotype was recorded at least ten times. The chain employs TRBV3-1 and TRBJ2-7; D possibly corresponds to TRBD2 (5 bases). The ends were cut back, 5 bases at V and 0 bases at J, with 11 bases in the middle. The CDR3 runs to 14 residues. CDR1 and CDR2 from the germline V gene are LGHDT and YNNKEL (reference sequence). CDR3 coding DNA: TGTGCCAGCAGCGAGGACTGGAGCTCCTACGAGCAGTACTTC. This encodes CASSEDWSSYEQYF.

This clonotype was recorded many times. This rearrangement joins TRBV11-2 to TRBJ1-1; the D is unclear. V was clipped by 6 bases and J by 2 bases, with 10 bases between them. The CDR3 spans 13 residues. The germline CDR1 and CDR2 sequences are SGHAT and FQNNGV. The CDR3 is CASRAIKNTEAFF. The CDR3 DNA reads as TGTGCCAGCAGGGCGATCAAAAACACTGAAGCTTTCTTT.

This clonotype has ten or more counts. The chain carries TRBV20-1 and TRBJ1-5; 7 bases fit TRBD1. CDR1 DFQATT and CDR2 SNEGSKA come from the germline V gene (reference sequence). V lost 6 bases and J lost 1; bases outside the gene matches: 3. This CDR3 region has 13 residues. The DNA for the CDR3 is TGCAGTGCCTTGACAGGGAGCAATCAGCCCCAGCATTTT. Translated: CSALTGSNQPQHF.

V usage is TRBV7-3 and J usage is TRBJ2-2, with TRBD1 as a possible D gene (6 bases). The length of the CDR3 is 17 residues. The germline gives CDR1 SGHTA, CDR2 FQGTGA. The V and J ends lost 2 bases and 0 bases respectively, with 13 bases between them. The chain's CDR3 is CASSLRPGQTNTGELFF. For the CDR3, the DNA is TGTGCCAGCAGCTTACGCCCGGGACAAACGAACACCGGGGAGCTGTTTTTT.

This clonotype was seen at least ten times. The chain employs TRBV3-1 and TRBJ1-2; D is ambiguous. Trimming removed 2 bases from V and 2 bases from J, with 15 bases in between. The CDR3 extends over 16 amino acids. Germline V gene lookup returns CDR1 LGHDT and CDR2 YNNKEL (reference sequence). DNA for the CDR3: TGTGCCAGCAGCCAACCCGTGAGGACGGGGAACTATGGCTACACCTTC. It codes for CASSQPVRTGNYGYTF.

The gene calls are TRBV30 and TRBJ1-1, with TRBD1 as a possible D gene (5 bases). The CDR3 consists of 12 residues. Germline V lookup: CDR1 GTSNPN, CDR2 SVGIG (reference sequence). The V and J ends lost 5 bases and 6 bases respectively, with 13 bases between them. The DNA of the CDR3 is TGTGCCTGGGTGGGACGATGGGCTGAAGCTTTCTTT. Encoded protein: CAWVGRWAEAFF.

This clonotype has at least ten counts. The chain joins TRBV3-1 to TRBJ2-1; TRBD2 agrees at 7 bases. The CDR3 sequence is 16 residues long. The junction had 14 bases not matched to a gene; V was cut back by 6 bases and J by 6 bases. Germline V CDR1 and CDR2: LGHDT, YNNKEL (reference sequence). DNA of the CDR3: TGTGCCAGCAGATCAGCGGGGACTACTGGCCGCAATGAGCAGTTCTTC. Translating it yields CASRSAGTTGRNEQFF.

This clonotype was observed at least ten times. The chain has TRBV20-1 and TRBJ2-4; TRBD1 or TRBD2 may be the D gene (7 bases each). Germline values: CDR1 DFQATT, CDR2 SNEGSKA (reference sequence). CDR3 length: 14 amino acids. Between the trimmed V and J ends, which lost 4 bases and 5 bases, there was a span of 15 bases. The CDR3 DNA follows: TGCAGTGCTAACCCGTCAGGGGGGGAAAACATTCAGTACTTC. Translated, it gives CSANPSGGENIQYF.

There are many counts of this clonotype. This chain uses TRBV6-1 with TRBJ2-2, with D tentatively TRBD1 (6 bases). Trimming cost V 5 bases and J 7 bases, with 11 bases left between them. The CDR3 loop spans 13 amino acids. From germline, CDR1 is MNHNS and CDR2 SASEGT. The CDR3 nucleotides are TGTGCCAGCAGTCGGACGGACAGCGGGGAGCTGTTTTTT. Residues: CASSRTDSGELFF.

This clonotype has ten or more counts. This chain uses TRBV29-1 with TRBJ1-2; 8 bases match TRBD1. The CDR3 contains 14 residues. Germline-derived CDR1 and CDR2 are SQVTM and ANQGSEA. Losses at the gene ends were 5 bases for V and 8 bases for J; bases not matched to a gene: 13. The CDR3 region has the DNA TGCAGCGTTCCTTCAGGGGGCAACCCCTACGGCTACACCTTC. Protein product: CSVPSGGNPYGYTF.